The 4 T cell receptor beta chains below were found in one sample sequenced in a study of blood T cell repertoires in COVID-19. The repertoire was sequenced with immunoSEQ multiplex PCR; TCRdb's copy has only in-frame clones and lacks some. The table has approximately 410,000 clones, roughly 90% seen once. The sequencing sample was made of peripheral blood. The receptors stem from a woman aged 30 to 39 with active or convalescent COVID-19.

CDR3 amino acids: CASKGQGLEKLFF. The CDR3 DNA reads as TGTGCCAGCAAGGGACAAGGCCTCGAAAAACTGTTTTTT. The chain links TRBV28 to TRBJ1-4; D may be TRBD1 (6 bases). V lost 7 bases to trimming and J lost 8 bases, with 14 bases between them. The CDR3 consists of 13 residues. Germline CDR1 is MDHEN and CDR2 is SYDVKM.

The chain is built from TRBV6-4 and TRBJ2-1; maybe TRBD1 (5 bases). V was shortened by 2 bases and J by 3 bases, with 8 bases between the two germline ends. Germline loops: CDR1 MRHNA, CDR2 SNTAGT. The CDR3 is made up of 14 amino acids. CDR3 in DNA: TGTGCCAGCAGTGACCCTGACAGCTACAATGAGCAGTTCTTC. Its protein product is CASSDPDSYNEQFF.

The genes are TRBV3-1 (or the pseudogene TRBV3-2) and TRBJ1-1, with D unclear. V was pared by 1 base and J by 0 bases, with 15 bases between. The CDR3 consists of 17 residues. CDR1 and CDR2 from the germline V gene are LGHDT and YNNKEL (reference sequence). CDR3 coding DNA: TGTGCCAGCAGCCAAGGTTTTAACAGCAACATGAACACTGAAGCTTTCTTT. As protein: CASSQGFNSNMNTEAFF.

The rearrangement joins TRBV5-1 to TRBJ2-1; 7 positions agree with TRBD2. V lost 7 bases, J lost 1 base, and 14 bases stayed unmatched. The CDR3 sequence is 17 residues long. CDR1 SGHRS and CDR2 YFSETQ come from the germline V gene. CDR3: CASGPRRAGLSYNEQFF. The DNA of the CDR3 is TGCGCCAGCGGCCCCCGGCGAGCGGGGTTATCCTACAATGAGCAGTTCTTC.